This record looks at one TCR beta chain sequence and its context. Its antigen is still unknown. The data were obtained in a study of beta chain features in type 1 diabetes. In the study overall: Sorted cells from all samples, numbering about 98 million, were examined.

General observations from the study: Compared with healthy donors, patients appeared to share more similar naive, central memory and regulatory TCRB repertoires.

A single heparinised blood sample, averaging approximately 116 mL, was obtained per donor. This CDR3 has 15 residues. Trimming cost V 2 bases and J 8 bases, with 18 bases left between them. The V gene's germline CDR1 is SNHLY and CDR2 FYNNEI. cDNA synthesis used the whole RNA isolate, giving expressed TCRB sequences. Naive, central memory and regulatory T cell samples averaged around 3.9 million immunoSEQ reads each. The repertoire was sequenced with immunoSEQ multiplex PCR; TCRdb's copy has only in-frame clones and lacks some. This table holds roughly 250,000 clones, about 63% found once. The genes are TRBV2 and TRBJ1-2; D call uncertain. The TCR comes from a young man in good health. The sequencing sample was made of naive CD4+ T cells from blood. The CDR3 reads CASSESRTRTKGYTF. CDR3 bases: TGTGCCAGCAGTGAATCTAGGACTCGCACCAAAGGCTACACCTTC. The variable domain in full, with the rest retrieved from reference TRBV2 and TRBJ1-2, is EPEVTQTPSHQVTQMGQEVILRCVPISNHLYFYWYRQILGQKVEFLVSFYNNEISEKSEIFDDQFSVERPDGSNFTLKIRSTKLEDSAMYFCASSESRTRTKGYTFGSGTRLTVV.